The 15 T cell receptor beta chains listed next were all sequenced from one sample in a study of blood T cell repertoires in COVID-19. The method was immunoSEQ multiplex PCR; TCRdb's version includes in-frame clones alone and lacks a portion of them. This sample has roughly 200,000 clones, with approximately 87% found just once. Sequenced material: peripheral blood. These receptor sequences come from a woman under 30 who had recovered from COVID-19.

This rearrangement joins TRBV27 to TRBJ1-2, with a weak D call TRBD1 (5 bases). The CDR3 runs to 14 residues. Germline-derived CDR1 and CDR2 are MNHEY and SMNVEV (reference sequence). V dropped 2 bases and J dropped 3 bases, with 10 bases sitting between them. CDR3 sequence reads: CASSLVAGYYGYTF. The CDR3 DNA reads TGTGCCAGCAGTTTAGTGGCAGGGTACTATGGCTACACCTTC.

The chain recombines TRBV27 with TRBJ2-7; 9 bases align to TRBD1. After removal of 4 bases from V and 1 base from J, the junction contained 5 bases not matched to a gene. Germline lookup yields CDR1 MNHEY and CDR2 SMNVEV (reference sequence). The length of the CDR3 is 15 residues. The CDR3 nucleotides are TGTGCCAGCAGTTCTCGGGACAGGGTGTCCTACGAGCAGTACTTC. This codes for CASSSRDRVSYEQYF.

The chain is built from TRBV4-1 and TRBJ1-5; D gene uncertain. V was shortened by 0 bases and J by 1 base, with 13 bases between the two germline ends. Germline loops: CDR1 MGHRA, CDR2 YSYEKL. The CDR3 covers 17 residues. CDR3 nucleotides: TGCGCCAGCAGCCAAGAAGGTAGAGGGATAAGCAATCAGCCCCAGCATTTT. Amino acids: CASSQEGRGISNQPQHF.

The CDR3 nucleotides read TGTGCCAGCAGCTTAGTGGGAACAGGAGCAACTAATGAAAAACTGTTTTTT. The encoded protein is CASSLVGTGATNEKLFF. The genes are TRBV7-2 and TRBJ1-4, with D possibly being TRBD1 (5 bases). The CDR3 length is 17 residues. The V end lost 1 base, the J end lost 0 bases, and 12 bases lay between the germline ends. Germline V CDR1 and CDR2: SGHTA, FQGNSA.

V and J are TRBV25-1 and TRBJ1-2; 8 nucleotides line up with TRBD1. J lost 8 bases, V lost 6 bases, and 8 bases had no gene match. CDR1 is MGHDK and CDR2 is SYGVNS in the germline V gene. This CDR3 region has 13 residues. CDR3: CASRDPTGVGYTF. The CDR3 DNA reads TGTGCCAGCAGAGACCCGACAGGGGTCGGCTACACCTTC.

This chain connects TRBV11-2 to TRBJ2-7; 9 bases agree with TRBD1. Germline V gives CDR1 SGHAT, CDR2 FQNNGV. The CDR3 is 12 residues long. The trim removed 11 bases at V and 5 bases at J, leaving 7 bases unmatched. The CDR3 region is CASSTGGHEQYF. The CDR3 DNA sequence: TGTGCCTCCAGTACAGGGGGCCACGAGCAGTACTTC.

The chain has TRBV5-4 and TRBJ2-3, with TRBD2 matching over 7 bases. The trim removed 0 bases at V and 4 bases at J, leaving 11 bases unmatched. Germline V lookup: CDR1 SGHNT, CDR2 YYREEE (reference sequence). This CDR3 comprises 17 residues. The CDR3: CASSLALGRAGSDTQYF. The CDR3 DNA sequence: TGTGCCAGCAGCTTGGCTCTAGGCAGAGCGGGATCAGATACGCAGTATTTT.

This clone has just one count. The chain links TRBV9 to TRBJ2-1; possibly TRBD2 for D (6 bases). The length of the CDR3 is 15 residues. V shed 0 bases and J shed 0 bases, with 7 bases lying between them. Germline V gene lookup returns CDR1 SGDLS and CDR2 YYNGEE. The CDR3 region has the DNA TGTGCCAGCAGCGTAGGGGGGGACTCCTACAATGAGCAGTTCTTC. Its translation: CASSVGGDSYNEQFF.

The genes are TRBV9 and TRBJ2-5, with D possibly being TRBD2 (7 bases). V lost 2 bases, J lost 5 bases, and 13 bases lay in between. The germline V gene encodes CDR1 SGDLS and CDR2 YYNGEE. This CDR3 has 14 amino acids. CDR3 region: CASSVGGAKETQYF. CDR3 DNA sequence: TGTGCCAGCAGCGTGGGGGGGGCCAAGGAGACCCAGTACTTC.

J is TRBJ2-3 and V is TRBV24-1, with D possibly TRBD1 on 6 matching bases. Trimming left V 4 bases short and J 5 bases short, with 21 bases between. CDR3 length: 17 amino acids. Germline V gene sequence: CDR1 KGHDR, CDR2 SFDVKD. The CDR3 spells CATSDSESWGQRDTQYF. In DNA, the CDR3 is TGTGCCACCAGTGACTCAGAAAGTTGGGGGCAGCGAGATACGCAGTATTTT.

CDR3 in amino acids: CSVRTGALEPQHF. For the CDR3, the DNA is TGCAGCGTCCGGACAGGCGCTTTGGAGCCCCAGCATTTT. This sequence joins TRBV29-1 and TRBJ1-5; 7 bases line up with TRBD1. CDR3 size: 13 residues. Losses at the gene ends were 6 bases for V and 8 bases for J; bases not matched to a gene: 10. CDR1 SQVTM and CDR2 ANQGSEA come from the germline V gene.

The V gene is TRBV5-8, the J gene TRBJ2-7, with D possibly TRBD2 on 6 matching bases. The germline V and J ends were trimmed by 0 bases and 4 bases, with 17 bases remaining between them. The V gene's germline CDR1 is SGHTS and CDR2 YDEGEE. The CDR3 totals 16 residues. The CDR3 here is CASSLVERTTVYEQYV. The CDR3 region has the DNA TGTGCCAGCAGCTTGGTCGAGAGGACTACGGTGTACGAGCAGTACGTC.

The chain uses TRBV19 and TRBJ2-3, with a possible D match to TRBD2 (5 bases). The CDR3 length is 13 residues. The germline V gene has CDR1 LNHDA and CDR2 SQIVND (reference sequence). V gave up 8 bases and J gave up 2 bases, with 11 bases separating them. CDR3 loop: CASRPDSTDTQYF. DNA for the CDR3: TGTGCCAGTCGGCCGGACTCCACAGATACGCAGTATTTT.

CDR3 sequence reads: CASSLLWPVEQFF. The CDR3 DNA is TGTGCCAGCAGCCTCCTTTGGCCCGTGGAGCAGTTCTTC. The gene calls are TRBV5-6 and TRBJ2-1; D remains unclear. V lost 4 bases, J lost 10 bases, and 15 bases lay in between. Germline loops: CDR1 SGHDT, CDR2 YYEEEE. CDR3 length equals 13 residues. The variable domain in full, with the rest retrieved from reference TRBV5-6 and TRBJ2-1, is DAGVTQSPTHLIKTRGQQVTLRCSPKSGHDTVSWYQQALGQGPQFIFQYYEEEERQRGNFPDRFSGHQFPNYSSELNVNALLLGDSALYLCASSLLWPVEQFFGPGTRLTVL.

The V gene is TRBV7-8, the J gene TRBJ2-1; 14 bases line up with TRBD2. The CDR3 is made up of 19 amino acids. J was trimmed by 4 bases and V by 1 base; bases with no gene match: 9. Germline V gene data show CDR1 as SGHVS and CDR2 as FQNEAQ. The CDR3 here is CASSLGLPGLAGEYNEQFF. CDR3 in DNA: TGTGCCAGCAGCTTAGGCCTTCCGGGACTAGCGGGGGAGTACAATGAGCAGTTCTTC.